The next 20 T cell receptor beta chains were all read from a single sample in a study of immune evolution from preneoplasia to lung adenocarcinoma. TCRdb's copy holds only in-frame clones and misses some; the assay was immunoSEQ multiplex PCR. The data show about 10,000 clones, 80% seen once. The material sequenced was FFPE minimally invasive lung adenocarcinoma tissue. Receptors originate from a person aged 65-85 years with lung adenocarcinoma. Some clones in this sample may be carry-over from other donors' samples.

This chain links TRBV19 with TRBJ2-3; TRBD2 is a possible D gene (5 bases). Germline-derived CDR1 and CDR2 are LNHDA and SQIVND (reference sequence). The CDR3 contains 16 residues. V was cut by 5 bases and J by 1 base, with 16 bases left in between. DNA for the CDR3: TGTGCCAGTAGTCCGTTTGGGTTGCGGGGCACAGATACGCAGTATTTT. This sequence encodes CASSPFGLRGTDTQYF.

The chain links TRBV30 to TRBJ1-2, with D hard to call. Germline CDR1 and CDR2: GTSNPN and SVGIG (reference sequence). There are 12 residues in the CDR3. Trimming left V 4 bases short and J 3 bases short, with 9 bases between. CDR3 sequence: CAWKSEDYGYTF. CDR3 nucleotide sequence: TGTGCCTGGAAGTCAGAAGACTATGGCTACACCTTC. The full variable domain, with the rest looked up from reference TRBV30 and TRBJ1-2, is SQTIHQWPATLVQPVGSPLSLECTVEGTSNPNLYWYRQAAGRGLQLLFYSVGIGQISSEVPQNLSASRPQDRQFILSSKKLLLSDSGFYLCAWKSEDYGYTFGSGTRLTVV.

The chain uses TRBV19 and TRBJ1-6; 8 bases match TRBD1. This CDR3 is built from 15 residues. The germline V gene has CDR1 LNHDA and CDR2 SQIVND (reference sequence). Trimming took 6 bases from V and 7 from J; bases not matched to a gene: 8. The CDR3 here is CASRLDRAINSPLHF. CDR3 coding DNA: TGTGCCAGTAGACTGGACAGGGCGATAAATTCACCCCTCCACTTT.

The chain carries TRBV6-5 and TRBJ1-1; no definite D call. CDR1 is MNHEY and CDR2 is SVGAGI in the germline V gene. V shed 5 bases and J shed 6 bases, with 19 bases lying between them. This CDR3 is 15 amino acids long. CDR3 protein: CASSGPPRGIAEAFF. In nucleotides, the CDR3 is TGTGCCAGCAGTGGACCCCCTAGAGGGATCGCTGAAGCTTTCTTT.

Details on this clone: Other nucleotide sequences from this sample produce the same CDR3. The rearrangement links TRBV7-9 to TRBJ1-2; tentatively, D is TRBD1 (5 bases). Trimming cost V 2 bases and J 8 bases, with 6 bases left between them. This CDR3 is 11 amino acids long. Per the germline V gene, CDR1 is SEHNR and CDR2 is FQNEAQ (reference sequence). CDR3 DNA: TGTGCCAGCAGCTTAAGGGACGGCTACACCTTC. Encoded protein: CASSLRDGYTF. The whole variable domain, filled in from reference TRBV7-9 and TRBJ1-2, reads DTGVSQNPRHKITKRGQNVTFRCDPISEHNRLYWYRQTLGQGPEFLTYFQNEAQLEKSRLLSDRFSAERPKGSFSTLEIQRTEQGDSAMYLCASSLRDGYTFGSGTRLTVV.

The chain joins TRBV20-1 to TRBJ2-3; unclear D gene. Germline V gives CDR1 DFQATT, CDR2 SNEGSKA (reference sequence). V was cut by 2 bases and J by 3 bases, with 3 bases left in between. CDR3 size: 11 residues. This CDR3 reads CSARQTDTQYF. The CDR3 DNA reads TGCAGTGCTAGACAGACAGATACGCAGTATTTT.

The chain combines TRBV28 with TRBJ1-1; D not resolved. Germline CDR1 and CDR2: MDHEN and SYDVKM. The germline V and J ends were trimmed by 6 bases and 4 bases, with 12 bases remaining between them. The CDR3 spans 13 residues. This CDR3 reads CASSSLTSTEAFF. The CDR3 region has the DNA TGTGCCAGCAGCTCATTAACTAGCACTGAAGCTTTCTTT.

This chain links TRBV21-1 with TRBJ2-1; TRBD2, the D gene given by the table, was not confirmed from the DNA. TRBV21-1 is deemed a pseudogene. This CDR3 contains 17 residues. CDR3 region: CASSKKASGRGLNEQFF. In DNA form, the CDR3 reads TGTGCCAGCAGCAAAAAGGCTAGCGGGAGAGGGCTTAATGAGCAGTTCTTC.

The DNA for the CDR3 is TGTGCCAGTAGTATCAACCAGGTTATGAACACTGAAGCTTTCTTT. Protein: CASSINQVMNTEAFF. This chain connects TRBV19 to TRBJ1-1; D is unresolved. This CDR3 is 15 amino acids long. V gave up 3 bases and J gave up 0 bases, with 11 bases separating them. The germline V gene encodes CDR1 LNHDA and CDR2 SQIVND (reference sequence).

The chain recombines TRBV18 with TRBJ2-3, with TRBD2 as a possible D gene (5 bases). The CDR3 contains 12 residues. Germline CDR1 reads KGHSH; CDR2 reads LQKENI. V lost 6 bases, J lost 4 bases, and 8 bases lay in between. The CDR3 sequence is CASSQLADTQYF. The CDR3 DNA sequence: TGTGCCAGCTCTCAACTAGCAGATACGCAGTATTTT.

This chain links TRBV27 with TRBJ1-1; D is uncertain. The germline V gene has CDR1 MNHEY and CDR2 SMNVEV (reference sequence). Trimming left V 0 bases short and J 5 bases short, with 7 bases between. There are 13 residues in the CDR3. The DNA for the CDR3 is TGTGCCAGCAGTTTATCGGCGGGGACTGAAGCTTTCTTT. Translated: CASSLSAGTEAFF.

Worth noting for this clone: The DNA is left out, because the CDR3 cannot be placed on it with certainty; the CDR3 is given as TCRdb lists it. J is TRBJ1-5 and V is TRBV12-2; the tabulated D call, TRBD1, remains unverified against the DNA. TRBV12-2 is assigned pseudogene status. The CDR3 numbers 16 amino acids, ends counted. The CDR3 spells CASRLIWGRGNQPQHF.

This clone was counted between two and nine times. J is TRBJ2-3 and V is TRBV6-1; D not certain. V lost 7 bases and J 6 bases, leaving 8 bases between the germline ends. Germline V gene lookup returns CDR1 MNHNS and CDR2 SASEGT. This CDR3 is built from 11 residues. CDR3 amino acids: CASTEGDTQYF. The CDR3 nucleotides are TGTGCCAGCACAGAAGGGGATACGCAGTATTTT.

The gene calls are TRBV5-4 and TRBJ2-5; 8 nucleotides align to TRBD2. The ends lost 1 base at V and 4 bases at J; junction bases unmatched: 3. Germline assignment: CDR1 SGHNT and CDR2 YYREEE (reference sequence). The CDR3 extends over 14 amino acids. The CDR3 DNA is TGTGCCAGCAGCTTGAACAGCGGGGGAGAGACCCAGTACTTC. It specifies CASSLNSGGETQYF.

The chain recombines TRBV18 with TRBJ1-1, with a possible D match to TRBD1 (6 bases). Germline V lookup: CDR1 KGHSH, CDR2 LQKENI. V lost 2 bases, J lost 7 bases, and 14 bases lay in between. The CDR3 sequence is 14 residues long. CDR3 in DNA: TGTGCCAGCTCACCAAGGAACAGGGACAATGAAGCTTTCTTT. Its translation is CASSPRNRDNEAFF.

DNA of the CDR3: TGTGCCAGCAGCTTATCTGGGGGAACGGGTAATGAAAAACTGTTTTTT. Translation gives CASSLSGGTGNEKLFF. The chain carries TRBV7-9 and TRBJ1-4; tentative D call: TRBD1 (5 bases). Germline V lookup: CDR1 SEHNR, CDR2 FQNEAQ (reference sequence). This CDR3 spans 16 amino acids. V shed 2 bases and J shed 4 bases, with 14 bases lying between them. The full variable domain, in which reference TRBV7-9 and TRBJ1-4 provide the parts outside the CDR3, is DTGVSQNPRHKITKRGQNVTFRCDPISEHNRLYWYRQTLGQGPEFLTYFQNEAQLEKSRLLSDRFSAERPKGSFSTLEIQRTEQGDSAMYLCASSLSGGTGNEKLFFGSGTQLSVL.

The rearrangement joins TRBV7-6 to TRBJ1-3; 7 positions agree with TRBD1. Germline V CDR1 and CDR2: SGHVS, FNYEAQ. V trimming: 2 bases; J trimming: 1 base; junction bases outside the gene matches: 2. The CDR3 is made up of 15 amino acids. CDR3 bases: TGTGCCAGCAGCTTAACCAGGGGGTCTGGAAACACCATATATTTT. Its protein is CASSLTRGSGNTIYF.

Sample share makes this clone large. Here the CDR3 reads CASSLGTGPYEQYF. CDR3 sequence (DNA): TGTGCCAGCAGCTTGGGTACGGGCCCCTACGAGCAGTACTTC. This sequence joins TRBV5-4 and TRBJ2-7; D is ambiguous. CDR1 and CDR2 from the germline V gene are SGHNT and YYREEE (reference sequence). The ends were cut back, 0 bases at V and 2 bases at J, with 9 bases in the middle. The CDR3 consists of 14 residues.

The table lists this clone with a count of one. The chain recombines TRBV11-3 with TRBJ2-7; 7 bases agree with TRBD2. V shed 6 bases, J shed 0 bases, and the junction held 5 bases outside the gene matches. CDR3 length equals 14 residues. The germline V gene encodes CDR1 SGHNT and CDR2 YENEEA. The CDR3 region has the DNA TGTGCCAGCAGAGCGGGGCCAACCTCCTACGAGCAGTACTTC. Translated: CASRAGPTSYEQYF.

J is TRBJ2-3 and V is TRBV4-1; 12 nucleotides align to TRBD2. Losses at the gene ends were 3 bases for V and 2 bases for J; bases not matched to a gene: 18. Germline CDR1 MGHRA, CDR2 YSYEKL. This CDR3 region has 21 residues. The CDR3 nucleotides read TGCGCCAGCAGCCAGCCCCGACTAGCGGGAGCCCTCCCGCTTAACACAGATACGCAGTATTTT. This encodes CASSQPRLAGALPLNTDTQYF.